The next 11 T cell receptor beta chains were all read from a single sample in a study of control samples from healthy donors and cancer patients. TCRdb keeps only in-frame clones here, not all; method: immunoSEQ multiplex PCR. The sample has under 200,000 clones; the top ten hold 2% to 2.5%. Specimen: blood. The receptors were gathered from a woman in her thirties in good health.

V usage is TRBV4-1 and J usage is TRBJ1-2, with D perhaps TRBD1 (6 bases). CDR1 MGHRA and CDR2 YSYEKL come from the germline V gene. CDR3 length: 15 amino acids. V gave up 0 bases and J gave up 2 bases, with 10 bases separating them. CDR3 region: CASSQDVDRNYGYTF. For the CDR3, the DNA is TGCGCCAGCAGCCAAGATGTGGACAGAAACTATGGCTACACCTTC.

This chain's CDR3 is CASSLGDRVEKLFF. CDR3 sequence (DNA): TGTGCCAGCAGCTTAGGAGACAGGGTCGAAAAACTGTTTTTT. This rearrangement joins TRBV7-9 to TRBJ1-4; 7 bases map to TRBD1. With V trimmed by 1 base and J by 8 bases, 4 bases remained unmatched. CDR1 is SEHNR, CDR2 FQNEAQ, per germline (reference sequence). The CDR3 length is 14 residues.

V usage is TRBV7-9 and J usage is TRBJ1-2; D is unresolved. In germline, CDR1 is SEHNR, CDR2 FQNEAQ (reference sequence). CDR3 length equals 12 residues. The CDR3 DNA reads TGTCCGATTCACGAGGCAGGCTATGGCTACACCTTC. It is translated as CPIHEAGYGYTF.

The chain joins TRBV7-9 to TRBJ2-7, with TRBD2 matching 9 bases. CDR1 SEHNR and CDR2 FQNEAQ come from the germline V gene (reference sequence). V lost 6 bases to trimming and J lost 4 bases; unmatched junction nucleotides: 10. The CDR3 length is 15 residues. CDR3 DNA: TGTGCCAGCAGTTACCGGGGGACTAGCTCTTACGAGCAGTACTTC. Encoded protein: CASSYRGTSSYEQYF. Looking up the rest from reference TRBV7-9 and TRBJ2-7 gives the full variable domain: DTGVSQNPRHKITKRGQNVTFRCDPISEHNRLYWYRQTLGQGPEFLTYFQNEAQLEKSRLLSDRFSAERPKGSFSTLEIQRTEQGDSAMYLCASSYRGTSSYEQYFGPGTRLTVT.

The rearrangement uses TRBV2 and TRBJ1-1; perhaps TRBD1 as D (5 bases). CDR3 length: 14 amino acids. V dropped 6 bases and J dropped 5 bases, with 16 bases sitting between them. Germline-derived CDR1 and CDR2 are SNHLY and FYNNEI. In DNA, the CDR3 is TGTGCCAGCAGCAACAACGGGGGTGTGACTGAAGCTTTCTTT. Translation: CASSNNGGVTEAFF.

This rearrangement joins TRBV28 to TRBJ1-4; TRBD1 is a possible D gene (5 bases). Trimming left V 5 bases short and J 0 bases short, with 10 bases between. Germline-derived CDR1 and CDR2 are MDHEN and SYDVKM. The CDR3 has 15 amino acids. The CDR3 DNA is TGTGCCAGCAGTATACCGACAGCAACTAATGAAAAACTGTTTTTT. It codes for CASSIPTATNEKLFF.

The chain is built from TRBV6-5 and TRBJ2-7, with unresolved D. This CDR3 is built from 13 residues. Deletions cut 0 bases from V and 4 bases from J, with 7 bases between. Looked up from germline, CDR1 is MNHEY and CDR2 is SVGAGI. CDR3 sequence (DNA): TGTGCCAGCAGTTACTCGTCTAGATACGAGCAGTACTTC. Translated: CASSYSSRYEQYF.

The rearrangement links TRBV6-1 to TRBJ1-4; 7 bases are shared with TRBD1. The CDR3 extends over 16 amino acids. The V segment lost 4 bases and the J segment 0 bases; nucleotides outside the gene matches: 5. Germline V gene sequence: CDR1 MNHNS, CDR2 SASEGT. The CDR3 DNA reads as TGTGCCAGCAGTGTTCCAGGGGGGACAACTAATGAAAAACTGTTTTTT. Its translation is CASSVPGGTTNEKLFF.

The chain is built from TRBV7-2 and TRBJ1-2, with D maybe TRBD1 (6 bases). Germline V CDR1 and CDR2: SGHTA, FQGNSA. The germline V and J ends were trimmed by 3 bases and 4 bases, with 15 bases remaining between them. CDR3 length: 15 amino acids. Here the CDR3 DNA reads TGTGCCAGCAGCTTCCTCATACAGGGTTTCTATGGCTACACCTTC. Protein: CASSFLIQGFYGYTF. The full variable domain, its missing parts supplied by reference TRBV7-2 and TRBJ1-2, is GAGVSQSPSNKVTEKGKDVELRCDPISGHTALYWYRQSLGQGLEFLIYFQGNSAPDKSGLPSDRFSAERTGGSVSTLTIQRTQQEDSAVYLCASSFLIQGFYGYTFGSGTRLTVV.

This rearrangement joins TRBV9 to TRBJ1-3; no reliable D call. Looked up from germline, CDR1 is SGDLS and CDR2 is YYNGEE. This CDR3 is 15 amino acids long. V was clipped by 4 bases and J by 4 bases, with 15 bases between them. CDR3 amino acids: CASSPRRRSGNTIYF. CDR3 nucleotides: TGTGCCAGCAGCCCCCGACGGCGGTCCGGAAACACCATATATTTT.

The V gene is TRBV4-1, the J gene TRBJ2-1; TRBD1 is a possible D gene (5 bases). Germline lookup yields CDR1 MGHRA and CDR2 YSYEKL. V shed 2 bases and J shed 8 bases, with 10 bases lying between them. The CDR3 covers 13 residues. CDR3 sequence reads: CASSQRGMDEQFF. CDR3 sequence (DNA): TGCGCCAGCAGCCAAAGGGGAATGGATGAGCAGTTCTTC.